This TCR beta chain appears in the sequencing data of a study of T cell repertoires in cytomegalovirus infection. This clonotype was detected ten times or more. What it binds is not known. Findings and limits, study-wide: There were carriers of CMV plus the relevant HLA, and cumulative public TCR beta family frequency identified them.

CDR1 is SGDLS and CDR2 is YYNGEE in the germline V gene. The length of the CDR3 is 14 residues. V shed 4 bases and J shed 0 bases, with 11 bases lying between them. In TCRdb, the reads were re-called with MiXCR into one record per CDR3 protein. This table has about 890,000 distinct CDR3 sequences, around a third appearing once. This TCR was sampled from a human donor in good health (CMV status not recorded). Some clones in this sample may be carry-over from other donors' samples. This material consisted of cultured CD8+ T cells from PBMCs, taken from culture after CMV antigen stimulation. This chain links TRBV9 with TRBJ2-7; D remains unclear. The DNA for the CDR3 is TGTGCCAGCAGCCCCGGTGACCGCTCCTACGAGCAGTACGTC. Translation: CASSPGDRSYEQYV.